In its sample, the clone carrying this TCR beta chain was seen a few times. Its antigen is as yet unknown. The germline V and J ends were trimmed by 5 bases and 2 bases, with 5 bases remaining between them. This CDR3 has 12 amino acids. Germline V lookup: CDR1 KGHDR, CDR2 SFDVKD. This entry is derived from a study of T-cell reconstitution after alpha-beta-depleted transplantation in children. For TCRbeta, the library was prepared with unique molecular identifiers. TCRdb called the PCR reads again in MiXCR, with one record for every CDR3 protein. Among 600,000 to 800,000 distinct CDR3 sequences listed, around 13% were seen once. Whole-study findings and limits: Reports say that about two months after transplant, the alpha-beta T cells came out of several hundred graft clones that had expanded. T-cell numbers and diversity one year post-transplant derived largely from freshly generated T cells. Diversity of TCRbeta at day 60 was high in some patients, arising from surviving recipient T cells and thymic progenitors.

This chain joins TRBV24-1 and TRBJ2-5, with D uncertain. The receptor comes from a girl aged 2-9 years with congenital amegakaryocytic thrombocytopenia, due to receive a stem cell transplant. This sample comprised PBMCs, obtained before TCRalphabeta/CD19-depleted stem cell transplant. DNA for the CDR3: TGTGCCACCAGTGGCGCGCAAGAGACCCAGTACTTC. The encoded protein is CATSGAQETQYF.